The next 13 T cell receptor beta chains were all read from a single sample in a study of shared clonotypes between healthy human individuals. Assay used: immunoSEQ multiplex PCR; TCRdb lists only in-frame clones, some missing. Among a few million clones listed, around 95% were seen once. The specimen was naive CD4+ T cells sorted from blood. Subset reported: CD45RA+ positively selected. The receptors here all came from a man aged 18 to 30 in good health.

The chain employs TRBV10-1 and TRBJ2-6; D ambiguous. The CDR3 has 14 amino acids. The germline gives CDR1 WNHNN, CDR2 SYGVQD (reference sequence). V lost 7 bases and J 0 bases, leaving 7 bases between the germline ends. The CDR3 reads CASTDSSGANVLTF. CDR3 DNA sequence: TGCGCCAGCACGGATAGCTCTGGGGCCAACGTCCTGACTTTC.

To note about this clone: Other nucleotide sequences from this sample produce the same CDR3. The V call is TRBV5-1, the J call TRBJ2-3; 10 bases are a match to TRBD2. There are 16 residues in the CDR3. V lost 7 bases to trimming and J lost 0 bases; unmatched junction nucleotides: 8. Germline lookup yields CDR1 SGHRS and CDR2 YFSETQ. In DNA, the CDR3 is TGCGCCAGCTCCCCGAGACTAGCGGGCAGCACAGATACGCAGTATTTT. This gives the protein CASSPRLAGSTDTQYF.

The genes are TRBV4-1 and TRBJ2-2; 11 bases are a match to TRBD2. The germline gives CDR1 MGHRA, CDR2 YSYEKL. Germline trimming cut 3 bases from V and 4 bases from J; bases unmatched to any gene: 10. This CDR3 comprises 18 residues. The chain's CDR3 is CASSQMTSGVFGTGELFF. As DNA, the CDR3 is TGCGCCAGCAGCCAGATGACTAGCGGGGTCTTTGGCACCGGGGAGCTGTTTTTT.

This chain connects TRBV4-1 to TRBJ2-1; 9 nucleotides line up with TRBD1. The trim removed 3 bases at V and 3 bases at J, leaving 6 bases unmatched. Germline values: CDR1 MGHRA, CDR2 YSYEKL. The CDR3 sequence is 16 residues long. CDR3 in amino acids: CASSHPGQGRYNEQFF. CDR3 coding DNA: TGCGCCAGCAGCCACCCGGGACAGGGACGCTACAATGAGCAGTTCTTC.

This chain links TRBV5-1 with TRBJ2-7; 7 nucleotides match TRBD2. CDR3 length: 14 amino acids. Germline-derived CDR1 and CDR2 are SGHRS and YFSETQ. J was trimmed by 3 bases and V by 0 bases; bases with no gene match: 3. As DNA, the CDR3 is TGCGCCAGCAGCTTGGCCGGGACTATCTACGAGCAGTACTTC. Translated, it gives CASSLAGTIYEQYF.

The gene calls are TRBV5-1 and TRBJ1-1; 7 nucleotides agree with TRBD1. The J segment lost 2 bases and the V segment lost 2 bases, leaving 3 bases of the junction unmatched. This CDR3 has 14 residues. Germline CDR1 is SGHRS and CDR2 is YFSETQ. The CDR3 loop reads CASSFDRVNTEAFF. The CDR3 nucleotides are TGCGCCAGCAGCTTTGACAGGGTTAACACTGAAGCTTTCTTT.

The chain employs TRBV27 and TRBJ1-2, with 9 bases matching TRBD1. Germline V gives CDR1 MNHEY, CDR2 SMNVEV (reference sequence). This CDR3 is 14 amino acids long. V lost 4 bases, J lost 6 bases, and 6 bases stayed unmatched. CDR3 protein: CASSYRQGVNGYTF. Here the CDR3 DNA reads TGTGCCAGCAGTTACCGACAGGGGGTGAATGGCTACACCTTC.

The chain links TRBV29-1 to TRBJ1-1; D is unclear. Germline V gene sequence: CDR1 SQVTM, CDR2 ANQGSEA. Trimming pared 5 bases from V and 1 base from J, leaving 8 bases between. This CDR3 has 12 residues. Written as DNA, the CDR3 is TGCAGCGTTCCCGCGGGGAACACTGAAGCTTTCTTT. It codes for CSVPAGNTEAFF.

The chain is built from TRBV2 and TRBJ2-7; perhaps D is TRBD1 or TRBD2 (7 bases each). Between the trimmed V and J ends, which lost 7 bases and 4 bases, there was a span of 23 bases. Germline-derived CDR1 and CDR2 are SNHLY and FYNNEI. The CDR3 is made up of 16 amino acids. The CDR3 is CASNAVGGRGGYEQYF. In DNA, the CDR3 is TGTGCCAGCAACGCCGTTGGCGGCAGGGGGGGTTACGAGCAGTACTTC.

V usage is TRBV15 and J usage is TRBJ1-5; D is uncertain. V lost 5 bases and J 3 bases, leaving 11 bases between the germline ends. Germline V gene lookup returns CDR1 LNHNV and CDR2 YYDKDF (reference sequence). This CDR3 spans 14 amino acids. CDR3 residues: CATSEIWTNQPQHF. In DNA, the CDR3 is TGTGCCACCAGCGAGATATGGACCAATCAGCCCCAGCATTTT. Full variable domain (missing parts from reference TRBV15 and TRBJ1-5): DAMVIQNPRYQVTQFGKPVTLSCSQTLNHNVMYWYQQKSSQAPKLLFHYYDKDFNNEADTPDNFQSRRPNTSFCFLDIRSPGLGDTAMYLCATSEIWTNQPQHFGDGTRLSIL.

This clone was picked up one time. The gene calls are TRBV2 and TRBJ2-7; D is uncertain. The germline CDR1 and CDR2 sequences are SNHLY and FYNNEI. Trimming took off 6 bases at V and 2 bases at J, with 8 bases between the two ends. The CDR3 contains 12 residues. CDR3 sequence reads: CASRPSAYEQYF. CDR3 DNA: TGTGCCAGCAGACCCTCCGCCTACGAGCAGTACTTC. Using reference TRBV2 and TRBJ2-7 for the parts outside the CDR3, the full variable domain is EPEVTQTPSHQVTQMGQEVILRCVPISNHLYFYWYRQILGQKVEFLVSFYNNEISEKSEIFDDQFSVERPDGSNFTLKIRSTKLEDSAMYFCASRPSAYEQYFGPGTRLTVT.

Only one count was recorded for this clone. The V and J genes are TRBV6-5 and TRBJ2-4, with 7 bases lining up with TRBD2. V was pared by 4 bases and J by 0 bases, with 3 bases of the junction left unmatched. Per the germline V gene, CDR1 is MNHEY and CDR2 is SVGAGI. The CDR3 is 15 amino acids. In DNA form, the CDR3 reads TGTGCCAGCAGTTCGGGGGGAATAGCCAAAAACATTCAGTACTTC. As protein: CASSSGGIAKNIQYF.

The chain is built from TRBV4-3 and TRBJ1-2; D possibly corresponds to TRBD1 (6 bases). CDR3 length: 15 amino acids. CDR1 LGHNA and CDR2 YSLEER come from the germline V gene. Trimming cost V 2 bases and J 4 bases, with 14 bases left between them. The CDR3 DNA follows: TGCGCCAGCAGCCAAACAATAGGACAGTCCTATGGCTACACCTTC. It is translated as CASSQTIGQSYGYTF.